This TCR beta chain derives from a study of blood T cells in healthy people across ages. Study-wide points: Considered underestimates were the diversity estimates obtained from one million T cells.

Remarks on this clonotype: The antigen remains undetermined.

Germline loops: CDR1 SEHNR, CDR2 FQNEAQ (reference sequence). Trimming stripped 1 base from V and 7 bases from J, with 13 bases between. CDR3 length equals 14 residues. PCR was performed a second time for about 6 to 12 cycles using a sample-barcoded 5' primer and a J-beta primer mix. TCRdb re-derived calls from the 5' RACE reads in MiXCR, one entry per CDR3 protein. Among about 620,000 distinct CDR3 sequences listed, 52% were seen once. This clonotype originated in a woman aged 80 or older in good health. What was sequenced was blood. The genes are TRBV7-9 and TRBJ1-1; D remains ambiguous. CDR3 residues: CASSLGVREDEAFF. In DNA form, the CDR3 reads TGTGCCAGCAGCTTAGGGGTTCGGGAAGATGAAGCTTTCTTT.